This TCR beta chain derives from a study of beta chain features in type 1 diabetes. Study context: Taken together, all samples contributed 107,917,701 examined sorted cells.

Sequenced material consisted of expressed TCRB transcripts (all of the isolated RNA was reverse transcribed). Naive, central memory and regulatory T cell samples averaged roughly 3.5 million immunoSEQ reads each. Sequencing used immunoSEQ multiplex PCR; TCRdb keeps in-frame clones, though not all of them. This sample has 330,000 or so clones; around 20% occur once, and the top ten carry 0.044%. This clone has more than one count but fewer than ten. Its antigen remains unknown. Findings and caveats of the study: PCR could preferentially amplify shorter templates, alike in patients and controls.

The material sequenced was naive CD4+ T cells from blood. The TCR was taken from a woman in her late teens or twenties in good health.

CDR3 region: CASSSTYNEQFF. CDR3 bases: TGTGCCAGCAGCTCTACCTACAATGAGCAGTTCTTC. The chain combines TRBV11-3 with TRBJ2-1; D ambiguous. The germline CDR1 and CDR2 sequences are SGHNT and YENEEA. This CDR3 spans 12 amino acids. Trimming stripped 4 bases from V and 2 bases from J, with 3 bases between.